Listed below are T cell receptor beta chains from one sample, sequenced in a study of identical twins. Using its own MiXCR run on the 5' RACE reads, TCRdb lists one record per CDR3 protein. The data hold approximately 300,000 distinct CDR3 sequences, with 9.5% observed a single time. These same data were also listed under a study on yellow fever vaccine responses in identical twins.

The sample comprised CD8+ T cells sorted from blood. The receptor set was obtained from a woman younger than 30 in good health. CDR3s include the opening cysteine and the closing phenylalanine or tryptophan. Fields, in order: J gene, clone size, V gene, D gene, CDR3 DNA, CDR3 protein. D genes are given only for firm matches. Rows give clone size only sometimes, using once, few, many, or a class for an expanded clone.

>TRBJ2-3|many|TRBV2|-
TGTGCCAGCAGCGGACTGATCAGCACAGATACGCAGTATTTT
CASSGLISTDTQYF
>TRBJ1-3|-|TRBV29-1|-
TGCAGCGTTCCAGGGACAATCGGAAACACCATATATTTT
CSVPGTIGNTIYF
>TRBJ2-7|-|TRBV27|TRBD1
TGTGCCAGCAGTTTACGGACAGGTATTATCTACGAGCAGTACTTC
CASSLRTGIIYEQYF
>TRBJ2-1|few|TRBV6-2/TRBV6-3|TRBD1
TGTGCCAGCAGGGATACAGGGGGCCACAATGAGCAGTTCTTC
CASRDTGGHNEQFF
>TRBJ2-3|-|TRBV2|-
TGTGCCAGCAGAGGGGGTCCGGGAGATACGCAGTATTTT
CASRGGPGDTQYF
>TRBJ2-2|few|TRBV24-1|TRBD1
TGTGCCACCACCCCAGATACCGGGACAGGGAACACCGGGGAGCTGTTTTTT
CATTPDTGTGNTGELFF
>TRBJ2-2|few|TRBV29-1|-
TGCAGCGTTGGCGGGACCGGGGAGCTGTTTTTT
CSVGGTGELFF
>TRBJ2-2|few|TRBV29-1|TRBD1
TGCAGCGCCTTACTGTGGACAGGGGGTTCAAACGGGGAGCTGTTTTTT
CSALLWTGGSNGELFF
>TRBJ1-6|few|TRBV28|-
TGTGTCACGTCAGGGGTGAATTCACCCCTCCACTTT
CVTSGVNSPLHF
>TRBJ1-1|many|TRBV4-3|TRBD1
TGCGCCAGCAGCCATCACCAACAGGGGACTGAAGCTTTCTTT
CASSHHQQGTEAFF
>TRBJ2-7|few|TRBV9|-
TGTGCCAGCAGCTCCCTCCCGGACAGCTCCTACGAGCAGTACTTC
CASSSLPDSSYEQYF
>TRBJ2-1|many|TRBV27|-
TGTGCCAGCAGTTTACGCGTAAGCTCCTACAATGAGCAGTTCTTC
CASSLRVSSYNEQFF
>TRBJ2-7|many|TRBV15|-
TGTGCCACCAGCAGAGATCCCGAGGGGCTTCTCTCCTACGAGCAGTACTTC
CATSRDPEGLLSYEQYF
>TRBJ2-1|few|TRBV20-1|TRBD2
TGCAGTGCTACCGTGGGCCTAGCGGGAGAGGTTGAGCAGTTCTTC
CSATVGLAGEVEQFF
>TRBJ2-7|-|TRBV29-1|TRBD2
TGCAGCGTTGAATCACTAGCGGGGGGTGAGCAGTACTTC
CSVESLAGGEQYF
>TRBJ2-1|-|TRBV7-3|-
TGTGCCAGCAGCTTAACAGGGCTCTCCTACAATGAGCAGTTCTTC
CASSLTGLSYNEQFF
>TRBJ2-1|-|TRBV6-2/TRBV6-3|-
TGTGCCAGCAGTTACCCTACGAATGAGCAGTTCTTC
CASSYPTNEQFF
>TRBJ1-1|-|TRBV5-1|TRBD1
TGCGCCAGCAGCCAGAGCGACAGGGGAATGAACACTGAAGCTTTCTTT
CASSQSDRGMNTEAFF
>TRBJ2-1|-|TRBV6-6|-
TGTGCCAGCAGCGCCCGGGACGGAGAGTACAATGAGCAGTTCTTC
CASSARDGEYNEQFF
>TRBJ2-5|once|TRBV13|TRBD2
TGTGCCACCAGCACCCGGGGGTTACTAGCGGCAGAAGAGACCCAGTACTTC
CATSTRGLLAAEETQYF
>TRBJ2-7|-|TRBV7-9|TRBD2
TGTGCCAGCAGCGGGGGGGTGCTCGAGCAGTACTTC
CASSGGVLEQYF
>TRBJ2-3|-|TRBV30|-
TGTGCCTGGAGTGTATCGGGGGGCGCGGATACGCAGTATTTT
CAWSVSGGADTQYF
>TRBJ2-2|-|TRBV13|-
TGTGCCAGCAGCTCCCAGGGCGCGAACACCGGGGAGCTGTTTTTT
CASSSQGANTGELFF
>TRBJ2-7|many|TRBV4-1|-
TGCGCCAGCAGCCAAGATCCTTCGGACAACTACGAGCAGTACTTC
CASSQDPSDNYEQYF
>TRBJ2-1|-|TRBV15|TRBD1
TGTGCCACCAGCAGAGGGTCACAGGGGGCAATGAACAATGAGCAGTTCTTC
CATSRGSQGAMNNEQFF
>TRBJ1-6|few|TRBV4-1|TRBD1
TGCGCCAGCAGCGGGACCGGGACAGGGGGTTCACCCCTCCACTTT
CASSGTGTGGSPLHF
>TRBJ2-3|-|TRBV7-9|-
TGTGCCAGCAGCTTAGGAGGGGGGGACAACACAGATACGCAGTATTTT
CASSLGGGDNTDTQYF
>TRBJ1-2|few|TRBV29-1|-
TGCAGCGTTGAAGACCCTAACAGTTTCCCTAACTATGGCTACACCTTC
CSVEDPNSFPNYGYTF
>TRBJ2-1|many|TRBV7-9|-
TGTGCCAGCAGCTTGAGTGGAGATGAGCAGTTCTTC
CASSLSGDEQFF